One sample yielded the 15 T cell receptor beta chains listed below, sequenced in a study of blood T cells in healthy people across ages. A J-beta primer mix and a sample-barcoded 5' primer were used in a second PCR of about 7 to 12 cycles. TCRdb ran MiXCR on the 5' RACE reads and lists one entry per CDR3 protein. This table has about 1.4 million distinct CDR3 sequences, 55% to 75% appearing once. The sequencing input was blood. The receptors were sampled from a man aged 18 to 30 in good health.

The J gene is TRBJ2-1, the V gene TRBV5-6; 9 bases fit TRBD2. This CDR3 has 17 residues. The J segment lost 4 bases and the V segment lost 0 bases, leaving 8 bases of the junction unmatched. The V gene's germline CDR1 is SGHDT and CDR2 YYEEEE. In DNA form, the CDR3 reads TGTGCCAGCAGCTTGGTAGTTAGCGGGAGTAGGTACAATGAGCAGTTCTTC. It codes for CASSLVVSGSRYNEQFF. The full variable domain, completed using reference TRBV5-6 and TRBJ2-1, is DAGVTQSPTHLIKTRGQQVTLRCSPKSGHDTVSWYQQALGQGPQFIFQYYEEEERQRGNFPDRFSGHQFPNYSSELNVNALLLGDSALYLCASSLVVSGSRYNEQFFGPGTRLTVL.

A few counts support this clonotype. CDR3 in amino acids: CSANHLAGAYEQYF. In DNA form, the CDR3 reads TGCAGTGCAAACCATCTAGCGGGCGCCTACGAGCAGTACTTC. V usage is TRBV20-1 and J usage is TRBJ2-7, with 8 bases that match TRBD2. V trimming: 6 bases; J trimming: 2 bases; junction bases outside the gene matches: 9. The CDR3 spans 14 residues. The germline V gene has CDR1 DFQATT and CDR2 SNEGSKA (reference sequence).

The chain couples TRBV27 to TRBJ2-1; no reliable D call. The germline V gene has CDR1 MNHEY and CDR2 SMNVEV (reference sequence). V lost 0 bases and J lost 7, with 10 bases in between. The CDR3 has 14 amino acids. The CDR3 is CASSLSKLGNEQFF. CDR3 nucleotides: TGTGCCAGCAGTTTATCGAAATTGGGGAATGAGCAGTTCTTC.

As regards this clonotype: The junction differs from germline at one of its ends, possibly a read error. The chain employs TRBV7-2 and TRBJ2-7, with D possibly being TRBD1 or TRBD2 (6 bases each). CDR1 SGHTA and CDR2 FQGNSA come from the germline V gene. CDR3 length equals 14 residues. CDR3 sequence (DNA): TGTGCCAACAGCTTAGACCCGGGGGCGGGCGAGCAGTACTTC. Translating it yields CANSLDPGAGEQYF.

This chain uses TRBV7-9 with TRBJ2-1; possible D gene TRBD2, 6 bases. Per germline, CDR1 SEHNR and CDR2 FQNEAQ (reference sequence). The CDR3 contains 17 residues. V lost 4 bases to trimming and J lost 2 bases, with 18 bases between them. The chain's CDR3 is CASSSRTVAAAYNEQFF. The CDR3 DNA sequence: TGTGCCAGCAGCTCTCGAACCGTAGCGGCCGCCTACAATGAGCAGTTCTTC.

V and J are TRBV19 and TRBJ1-5; D remains unclear. Trimming left V 8 bases short and J 0 bases short, with 11 bases between. Germline values: CDR1 LNHDA, CDR2 SQIVND (reference sequence). The CDR3 spans 14 residues. CDR3 in DNA: TGTGCCAGTGGAACAGATGGTAGCAATCAGCCCCAGCATTTT. This codes for CASGTDGSNQPQHF.

This clonotype was counted at least ten times. V usage is TRBV6-2 or TRBV6-3 and J usage is TRBJ1-5; possible D gene TRBD1, 5 bases. The CDR3 sequence is 16 residues long. Germline CDR1 and CDR2: MNHEY and SVGEGT. V lost 5 bases and J lost 0, with 14 bases in between. The DNA for the CDR3 is TGTGCCAGCAGTAACCCAGACAGCCATAGCAATCAGCCCCAGCATTTT. It yields the protein CASSNPDSHSNQPQHF.

J is TRBJ2-7 and V is TRBV6-6; D possibly corresponds to TRBD2 (6 bases). This CDR3 is 14 amino acids long. Germline CDR1 reads MNHNY; CDR2 reads SVGAGI (reference sequence). The ends were cut back, 8 bases at V and 3 bases at J, with 17 bases in the middle. CDR3 sequence: CASVTTGLGYEQYF. The CDR3 DNA follows: TGTGCCAGCGTTACCACGGGACTTGGCTACGAGCAGTACTTC.

This clonotype was seen once. The chain is built from TRBV20-1 and TRBJ1-1; weak D call: TRBD1 (5 bases). Trimming pared 2 bases from V and 11 bases from J, leaving 15 bases between. The CDR3 is 12 residues long. Germline CDR1 DFQATT, CDR2 SNEGSKA (reference sequence). This chain's CDR3 is CSARKWGAEAFF. CDR3 in DNA: TGCAGTGCTAGAAAGTGGGGCGCGGAGGCTTTCTTT.

The V and J genes are TRBV6-1 and TRBJ1-6; D is undetermined. The CDR3 runs to 16 residues. With 2 bases removed from V and 0 bases from J, the gap between germline ends came to 8 bases. The V gene's germline CDR1 is MNHNS and CDR2 SASEGT. Here the CDR3 DNA reads TGTGCCAGCAGTGAATCGGAGAGCTCCTATAATTCACCCCTCCACTTT. Encoded protein: CASSESESSYNSPLHF.

The chain links TRBV29-1 to TRBJ2-1, with a tentative D call TRBD2 (6 bases). Germline V gives CDR1 SQVTM, CDR2 ANQGSEA. The length of the CDR3 is 15 residues. V shed 7 bases and J shed 1 base, with 17 bases lying between them. The CDR3 DNA reads TGCAGCGCTGCCGTTAGCGGAAGTTCCTACAATGAGCAGTTCTTC. Amino acid sequence: CSAAVSGSSYNEQFF.

The chain links TRBV4-1 to TRBJ2-1; D gene ambiguous. This CDR3 is built from 15 residues. The V end lost 4 bases, the J end lost 3 bases, and 13 bases lay between the germline ends. Germline values: CDR1 MGHRA, CDR2 YSYEKL. CDR3 sequence reads: CASSLPMKGYNEQFF. In DNA, the CDR3 is TGCGCCAGCAGCCTACCTATGAAAGGCTACAATGAGCAGTTCTTC.

This chain connects TRBV2 to TRBJ2-1; 7 nucleotides match TRBD2. V dropped 6 bases and J dropped 10; count of bases not matched to a gene: 9. This CDR3 contains 13 residues. Germline V lookup: CDR1 SNHLY, CDR2 FYNNEI. CDR3 sequence (DNA): TGTGCCAGCAGCCCCACGACTAGCAGCGAGCAGTTCTTC. Translation gives CASSPTTSSEQFF.

J is TRBJ2-1 and V is TRBV15, with 12 bases identical to TRBD2. This CDR3 has 15 residues. After removal of 5 bases from V and 8 bases from J, the junction contained 7 bases not matched to a gene. The germline gives CDR1 LNHNV, CDR2 YYDKDF (reference sequence). The CDR3 loop is CATSPRTSGADEQFF. For the CDR3, the DNA is TGTGCCACCAGCCCTCGGACTAGCGGGGCGGATGAGCAGTTCTTC.

This chain joins TRBV20-1 and TRBJ2-5, with D possibly TRBD1 on 6 matching bases. This CDR3 contains 15 residues. Trimming removed 5 bases at V and 11 bases at J, with 27 bases between. Germline CDR1 and CDR2: DFQATT and SNEGSKA (reference sequence). As DNA, the CDR3 is TGCAGTGCTCGACGTCCCGGGACATTCTACAATGAGCAGTACTTC. Translated: CSARRPGTFYNEQYF.